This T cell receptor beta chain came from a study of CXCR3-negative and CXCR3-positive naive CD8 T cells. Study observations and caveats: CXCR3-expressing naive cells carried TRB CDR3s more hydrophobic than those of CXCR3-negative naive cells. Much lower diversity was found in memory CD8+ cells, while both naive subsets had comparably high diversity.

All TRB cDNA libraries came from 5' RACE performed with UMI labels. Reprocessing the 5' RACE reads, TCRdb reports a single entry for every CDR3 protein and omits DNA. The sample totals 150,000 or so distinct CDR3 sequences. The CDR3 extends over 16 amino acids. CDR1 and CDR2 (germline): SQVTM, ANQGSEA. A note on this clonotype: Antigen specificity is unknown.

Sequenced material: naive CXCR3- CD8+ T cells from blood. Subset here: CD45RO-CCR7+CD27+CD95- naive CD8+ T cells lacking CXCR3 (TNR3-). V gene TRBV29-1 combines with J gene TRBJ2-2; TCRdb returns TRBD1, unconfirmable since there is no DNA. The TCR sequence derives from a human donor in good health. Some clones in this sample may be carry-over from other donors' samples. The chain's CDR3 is CSVEEAARSNTGELFF.